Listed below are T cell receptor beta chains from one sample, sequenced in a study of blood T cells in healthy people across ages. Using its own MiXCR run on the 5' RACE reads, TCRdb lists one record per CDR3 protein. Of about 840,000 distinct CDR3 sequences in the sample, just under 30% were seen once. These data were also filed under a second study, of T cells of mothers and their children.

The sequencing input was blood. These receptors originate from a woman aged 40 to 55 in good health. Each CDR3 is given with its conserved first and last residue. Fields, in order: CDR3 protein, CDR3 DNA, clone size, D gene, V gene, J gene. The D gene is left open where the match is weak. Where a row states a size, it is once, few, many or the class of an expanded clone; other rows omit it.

CDR3aa: CSAPDRAAYNSPLHF; CDR3nt: TGCAGTGCCCCGGACAGGGCCGCCTATAATTCACCCCTCCACTTT; abundance: few; d_gene: TRBD1; v_gene: TRBV20-1; j_gene: TRBJ1-6
CDR3aa: CASSSGQDSYNEQYF; CDR3nt: TGCGCCAGCAGCTCGGGACAGGACTCCTACAATGAGCAGTACTTC; abundance: -; d_gene: TRBD1; v_gene: TRBV5-1; j_gene: TRBJ2-7
CDR3aa: CASSLGGLATDTQYF; CDR3nt: TGTGCCAGCAGCTTAGGGGGACTAGCAACAGATACGCAGTATTTT; abundance: -; d_gene: TRBD2; v_gene: TRBV5-1; j_gene: TRBJ2-3
CDR3aa: CATSFRGPYEQYF; CDR3nt: TGTGCCACCAGCTTCCGGGGCCCTTACGAGCAGTACTTC; abundance: many; d_gene: -; v_gene: TRBV15; j_gene: TRBJ2-7
CDR3aa: CASSQWGRADTEAFF; CDR3nt: TGCGCCAGCAGCCAGTGGGGAAGGGCGGACACTGAAGCTTTCTTT; abundance: few; d_gene: -; v_gene: TRBV4-3; j_gene: TRBJ1-1
CDR3aa: CSVQPGNTIYF; CDR3nt: TGCAGCGTTCAGCCTGGAAACACCATATATTTT; abundance: -; d_gene: -; v_gene: TRBV29-1; j_gene: TRBJ1-3
CDR3aa: CASSPTGSSNEKLFF; CDR3nt: TGTGCCAGCAGTCCCACAGGGTCCTCTAATGAAAAACTGTTTTTT; abundance: few; d_gene: -; v_gene: TRBV27; j_gene: TRBJ1-4
CDR3aa: CASSQGGTANEQFF; CDR3nt: TGCGCCAGCAGCCAAGGGGGGACTGCCAATGAGCAGTTCTTC; abundance: -; d_gene: -; v_gene: TRBV4-3; j_gene: TRBJ2-1
CDR3aa: CVSSTDSAANEQFF; CDR3nt: TGTGTCAGCAGCACGGATAGCGCGGCCAATGAGCAGTTCTTC; abundance: -; d_gene: -; v_gene: TRBV7-2; j_gene: TRBJ2-1
CDR3aa: CASSTLGRGDTEAFF; CDR3nt: TGTGCCAGCAGCACCTTAGGACGGGGGGACACTGAAGCTTTCTTT; abundance: -; d_gene: -; v_gene: TRBV11-2; j_gene: TRBJ1-1
CDR3aa: CASSIASGANVLTF; CDR3nt: TGTGCCAGTAGTATAGCCTCTGGGGCCAACGTCCTGACTTTC; abundance: -; d_gene: -; v_gene: TRBV19; j_gene: TRBJ2-6
CDR3aa: CASSEGTGSYDEQFF; CDR3nt: TGTGCCAGCAGTGAAGGGACGGGGTCTTATGATGAGCAGTTCTTC; abundance: -; d_gene: -; v_gene: TRBV25-1; j_gene: TRBJ2-1
CDR3aa: CAISGGGLETQYF; CDR3nt: TGTGCCATCAGTGGGGGGGGTTTAGAGACCCAGTACTTC; abundance: -; d_gene: TRBD2; v_gene: TRBV10-3; j_gene: TRBJ2-5
CDR3aa: CASSPGGRSPLHF; CDR3nt: TGCGCCAGCAGCCCGGGGGGCAGATCACCCCTCCACTTT; abundance: many; d_gene: -; v_gene: TRBV5-1; j_gene: TRBJ1-6
CDR3aa: CATSRDLQQNTEAFF; CDR3nt: TGTGCCACCAGCAGAGATCTACAGCAGAACACTGAAGCTTTCTTT; abundance: few; d_gene: -; v_gene: TRBV15; j_gene: TRBJ1-1
CDR3aa: CSVHTGGRDYEQYF; CDR3nt: TGCAGCGTACATACAGGGGGACGAGACTACGAGCAGTACTTC; abundance: many; d_gene: TRBD1; v_gene: TRBV29-1; j_gene: TRBJ2-7
CDR3aa: CASSSRTGDSYNEQFF; CDR3nt: TGTGCCAGCTCATCCAGGACAGGGGACTCCTACAATGAGCAGTTCTTC; abundance: -; d_gene: TRBD1; v_gene: TRBV18; j_gene: TRBJ2-1
CDR3aa: CASSVRDRSTDTQYF; CDR3nt: TGTGCCAGCAGCGTACGGGACAGGAGCACAGATACGCAGTATTTT; abundance: many; d_gene: TRBD1; v_gene: TRBV7-2; j_gene: TRBJ2-3
CDR3aa: CSARGARDSGLGASYEQYF; CDR3nt: TGCAGTGCTAGAGGCGCGCGGGACTCAGGATTGGGGGCCTCCTACGAGCAGTACTTC; abundance: many; d_gene: -; v_gene: TRBV20-1; j_gene: TRBJ2-7
CDR3aa: CASSLWGSSYEQYF; CDR3nt: TGTGCCAGCAGCTTGTGGGGGAGCTCCTACGAGCAGTACTTC; abundance: many; d_gene: -; v_gene: TRBV7-9; j_gene: TRBJ2-7
CDR3aa: CASSPKIHRGSSGYTF; CDR3nt: TGTGCCAGCAGCCCAAAGATTCACAGGGGAAGCTCTGGCTACACCTTC; abundance: many; d_gene: TRBD1; v_gene: TRBV7-2; j_gene: TRBJ1-2
CDR3aa: CASSPTGAHVSYEQYF; CDR3nt: TGTGCCAGCAGCCCCACAGGGGCCCACGTCTCCTACGAGCAGTACTTC; abundance: -; d_gene: TRBD1; v_gene: TRBV7-9; j_gene: TRBJ2-7
CDR3aa: CASSPEGSGGNSPLHF; CDR3nt: TGTGCCAGCAGCCCGGAGGGGAGCGGCGGAAATTCACCCCTCCACTTT; abundance: -; d_gene: -; v_gene: TRBV13; j_gene: TRBJ1-6
CDR3aa: CASSPTSGNEQFF; CDR3nt: TGTGCCAGCAGTCCAACTAGCGGAAATGAGCAGTTCTTC; abundance: many; d_gene: TRBD2; v_gene: TRBV12-3/TRBV12-4; j_gene: TRBJ2-1
CDR3aa: CASSEAGSYEQYF; CDR3nt: TGTGCCAGCAGTGAGGCAGGCTCCTACGAGCAGTACTTC; abundance: many; d_gene: -; v_gene: TRBV25-1; j_gene: TRBJ2-7
CDR3aa: CASSPLGRGDTEAFF; CDR3nt: TGTGCCAGCAGTCCCCTCGGCCGGGGGGACACTGAAGCTTTCTTT; abundance: few; d_gene: -; v_gene: TRBV28; j_gene: TRBJ1-1
CDR3aa: CASQLGTGEKLFF; CDR3nt: TGTGCCAGCCAGCTCGGGACGGGTGAAAAACTGTTTTTT; abundance: few; d_gene: -; v_gene: TRBV12-3/TRBV12-4; j_gene: TRBJ1-4
CDR3aa: CASRRTQGRNNSPLHF; CDR3nt: TGTGCCAGCAGACGTACTCAGGGGAGGAATAATTCACCCCTCCACTTT; abundance: few; d_gene: -; v_gene: TRBV12-3/TRBV12-4; j_gene: TRBJ1-6